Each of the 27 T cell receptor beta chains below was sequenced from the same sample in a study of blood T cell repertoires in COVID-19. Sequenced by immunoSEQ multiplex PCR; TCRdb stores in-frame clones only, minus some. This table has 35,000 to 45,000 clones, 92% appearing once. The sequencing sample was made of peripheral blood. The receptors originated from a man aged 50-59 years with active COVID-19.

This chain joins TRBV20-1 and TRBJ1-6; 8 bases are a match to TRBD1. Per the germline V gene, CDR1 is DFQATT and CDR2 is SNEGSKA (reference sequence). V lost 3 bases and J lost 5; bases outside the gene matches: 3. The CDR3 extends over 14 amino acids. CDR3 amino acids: CSASLDRDNSPLHF. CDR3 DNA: TGCAGTGCTAGTTTGGACAGGGATAATTCACCCCTCCACTTT.

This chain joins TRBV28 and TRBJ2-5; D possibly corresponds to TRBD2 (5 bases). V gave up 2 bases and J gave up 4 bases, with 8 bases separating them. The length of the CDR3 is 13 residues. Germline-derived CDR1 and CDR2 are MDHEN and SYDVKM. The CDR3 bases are TGTGCCAGCAGTTTAGGCGGAGGAGAGACCCAGTACTTC. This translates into CASSLGGGETQYF.

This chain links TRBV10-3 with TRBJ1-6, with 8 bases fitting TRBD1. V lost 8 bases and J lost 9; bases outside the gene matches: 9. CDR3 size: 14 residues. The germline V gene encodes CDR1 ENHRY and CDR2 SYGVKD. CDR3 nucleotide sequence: TGTGCCATCGGTAACCAGGGGGCAGGTTCACCCCTCCACTTT. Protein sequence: CAIGNQGAGSPLHF.

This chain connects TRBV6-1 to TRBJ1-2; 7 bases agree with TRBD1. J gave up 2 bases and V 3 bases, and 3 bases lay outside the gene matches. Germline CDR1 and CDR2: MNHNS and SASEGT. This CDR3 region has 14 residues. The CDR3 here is CASSDPTGNYGYTF. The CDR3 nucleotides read TGTGCCAGCAGTGATCCGACAGGGAACTATGGCTACACCTTC.

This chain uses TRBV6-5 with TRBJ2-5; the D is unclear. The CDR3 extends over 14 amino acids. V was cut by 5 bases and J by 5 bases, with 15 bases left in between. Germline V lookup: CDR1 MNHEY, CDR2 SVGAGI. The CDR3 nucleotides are TGTGCCAGCAGTCCGCCGTCACAGTTCGAGACCCAGTACTTC. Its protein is CASSPPSQFETQYF.

In nucleotides, the CDR3 is TGTGCCAGCAGTGAAGGCGGATGGAAAACTGAAGCTTTCTTT. It yields the protein CASSEGGWKTEAFF. The rearrangement uses TRBV6-1 and TRBJ1-1, with D unresolved. The ends were cut back, 1 base at V and 5 bases at J, with 11 bases in the middle. From germline, CDR1 is MNHNS and CDR2 SASEGT. The CDR3 sequence is 14 residues long.

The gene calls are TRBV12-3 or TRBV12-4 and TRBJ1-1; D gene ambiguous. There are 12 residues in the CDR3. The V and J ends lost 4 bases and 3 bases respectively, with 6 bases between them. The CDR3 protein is CASSSGYTEAFF. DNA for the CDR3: TGTGCCAGCAGTTCCGGGTACACTGAAGCTTTCTTT.

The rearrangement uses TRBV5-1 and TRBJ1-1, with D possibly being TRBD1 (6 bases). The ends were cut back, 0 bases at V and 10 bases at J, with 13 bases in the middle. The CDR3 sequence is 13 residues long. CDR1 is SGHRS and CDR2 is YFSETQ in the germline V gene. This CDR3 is CASSLDQVGAAFF. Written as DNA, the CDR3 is TGCGCCAGCAGCTTGGACCAGGTGGGGGCAGCTTTCTTT.

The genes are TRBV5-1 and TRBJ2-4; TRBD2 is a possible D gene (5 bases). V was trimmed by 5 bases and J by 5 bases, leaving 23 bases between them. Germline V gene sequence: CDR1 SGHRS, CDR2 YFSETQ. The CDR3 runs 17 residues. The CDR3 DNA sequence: TGCGCCAGCAGTCAAGTTTCGTCGGGGAATCTTCAAAACATTCAGTACTTC. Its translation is CASSQVSSGNLQNIQYF.

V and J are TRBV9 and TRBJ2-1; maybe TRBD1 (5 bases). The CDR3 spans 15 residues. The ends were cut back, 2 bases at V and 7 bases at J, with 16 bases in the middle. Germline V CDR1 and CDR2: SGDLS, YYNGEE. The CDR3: CASSVGPSGMNEQFF. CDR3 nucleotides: TGTGCCAGCAGCGTTGGTCCGTCAGGGATGAATGAGCAGTTCTTC.

This CDR3 reads CATSDLRGGRQDTQYF. The CDR3 coding sequence is TGTGCCACCAGTGATTTGCGGGGCGGGAGGCAAGATACGCAGTATTTT. V is TRBV24-1 and J is TRBJ2-3; 8 bases agree with TRBD2. The CDR3 has 16 amino acids. V shed 0 bases and J 5 bases; nucleotides not matched to a gene: 6. Per the germline V gene, CDR1 is KGHDR and CDR2 is SFDVKD.

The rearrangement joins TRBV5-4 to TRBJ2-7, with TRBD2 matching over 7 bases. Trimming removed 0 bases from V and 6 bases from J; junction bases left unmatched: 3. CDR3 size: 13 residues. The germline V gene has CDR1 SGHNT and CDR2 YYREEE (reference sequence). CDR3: CASSLGRETEQYF. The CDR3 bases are TGTGCCAGCAGCTTGGGGCGGGAGACCGAGCAGTACTTC.

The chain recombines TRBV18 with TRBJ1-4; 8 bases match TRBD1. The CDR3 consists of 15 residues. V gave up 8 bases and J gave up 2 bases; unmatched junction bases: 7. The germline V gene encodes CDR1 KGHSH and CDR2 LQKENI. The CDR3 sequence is CASRTGSVTNEKLFF. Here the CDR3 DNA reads TGTGCCAGCCGGACAGGGAGCGTTACTAATGAAAAACTGTTTTTT.

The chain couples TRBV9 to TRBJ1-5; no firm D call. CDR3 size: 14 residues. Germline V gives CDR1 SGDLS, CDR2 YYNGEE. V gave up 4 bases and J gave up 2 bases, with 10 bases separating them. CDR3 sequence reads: CASSRLGGNQPQHF. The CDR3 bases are TGTGCCAGCAGCCGACTGGGAGGCAATCAGCCCCAGCATTTT.

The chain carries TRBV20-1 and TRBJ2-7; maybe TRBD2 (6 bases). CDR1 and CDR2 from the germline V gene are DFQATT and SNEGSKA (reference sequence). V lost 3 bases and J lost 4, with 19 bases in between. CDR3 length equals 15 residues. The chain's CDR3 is CSASAWGGGKYEQYF. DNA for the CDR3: TGCAGTGCTAGTGCCTGGGGAGGAGGGAAATACGAGCAGTACTTC.

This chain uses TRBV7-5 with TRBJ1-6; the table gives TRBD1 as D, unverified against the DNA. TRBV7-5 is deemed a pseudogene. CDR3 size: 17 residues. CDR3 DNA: TGTGCCAGAAGCTTAGGTGCTGGGGGCACGCGGGATTCACCCCTCCACTTT. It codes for CARSLGAGGTRDSPLHF.

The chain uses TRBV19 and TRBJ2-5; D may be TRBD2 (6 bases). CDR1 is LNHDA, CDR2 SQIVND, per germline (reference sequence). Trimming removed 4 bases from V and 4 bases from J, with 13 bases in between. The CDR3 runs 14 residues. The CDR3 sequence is CASSSTGVTETQYF. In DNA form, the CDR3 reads TGTGCCAGTAGTAGTACGGGAGTAACAGAGACCCAGTACTTC.

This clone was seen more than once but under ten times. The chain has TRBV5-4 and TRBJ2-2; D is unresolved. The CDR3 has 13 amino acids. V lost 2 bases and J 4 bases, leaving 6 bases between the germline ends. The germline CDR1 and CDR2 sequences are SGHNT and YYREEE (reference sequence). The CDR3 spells CASSLATTGELFF. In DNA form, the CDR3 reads TGTGCCAGCAGCTTAGCTACCACCGGGGAGCTGTTTTTT. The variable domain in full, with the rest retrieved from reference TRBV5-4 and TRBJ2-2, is ETGVTQSPTHLIKTRGQQVTLRCSSQSGHNTVSWYQQALGQGPQFIFQYYREEENGRGNFPPRFSGLQFPNYSSELNVNALELDDSALYLCASSLATTGELFFGEGSRLTVL.

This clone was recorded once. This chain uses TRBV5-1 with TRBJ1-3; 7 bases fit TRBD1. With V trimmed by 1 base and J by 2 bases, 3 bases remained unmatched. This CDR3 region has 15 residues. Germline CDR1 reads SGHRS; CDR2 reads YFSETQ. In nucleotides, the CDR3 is TGCGCCAGCAGCTTGACACAGGGGACTGGAAACACCATATATTTT. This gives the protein CASSLTQGTGNTIYF. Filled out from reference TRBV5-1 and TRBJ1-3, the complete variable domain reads KAGVTQTPRYLIKTRGQQVTLSCSPISGHRSVSWYQQTPGQGLQFLFEYFSETQRNKGNFPGRFSGRQFSNSRSEMNVSTLELGDSALYLCASSLTQGTGNTIYFGEGSWLTVV.

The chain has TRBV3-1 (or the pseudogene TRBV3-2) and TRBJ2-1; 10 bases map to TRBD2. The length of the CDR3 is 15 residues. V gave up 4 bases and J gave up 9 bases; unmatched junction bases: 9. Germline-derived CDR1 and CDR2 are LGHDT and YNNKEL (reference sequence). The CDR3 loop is CASSLSGRALGEQFF. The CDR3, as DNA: TGTGCCAGCAGCCTGAGCGGGAGGGCCTTAGGTGAGCAGTTCTTC.

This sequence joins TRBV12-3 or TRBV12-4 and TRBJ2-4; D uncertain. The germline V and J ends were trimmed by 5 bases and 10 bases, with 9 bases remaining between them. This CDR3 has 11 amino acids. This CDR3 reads CASSRNYIQYF. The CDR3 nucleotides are TGTGCCAGCAGTCGTAACTATATTCAGTACTTC.

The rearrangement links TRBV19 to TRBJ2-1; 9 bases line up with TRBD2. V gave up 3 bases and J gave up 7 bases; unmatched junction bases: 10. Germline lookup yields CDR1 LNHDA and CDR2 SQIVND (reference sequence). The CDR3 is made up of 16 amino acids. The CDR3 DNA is TGTGCCAGTAGTATCGAGGGTCTAGCGGGACAGAATGAGCAGTTCTTC. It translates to CASSIEGLAGQNEQFF.

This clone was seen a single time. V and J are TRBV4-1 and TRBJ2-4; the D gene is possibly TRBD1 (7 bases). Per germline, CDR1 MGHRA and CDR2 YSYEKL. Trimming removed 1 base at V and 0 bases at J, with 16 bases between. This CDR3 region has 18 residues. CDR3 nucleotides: TGCGCCAGCAGCCAAGGGGGGGCTAGGGGGCTAGCCAAAAACATTCAGTACTTC. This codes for CASSQGGARGLAKNIQYF.

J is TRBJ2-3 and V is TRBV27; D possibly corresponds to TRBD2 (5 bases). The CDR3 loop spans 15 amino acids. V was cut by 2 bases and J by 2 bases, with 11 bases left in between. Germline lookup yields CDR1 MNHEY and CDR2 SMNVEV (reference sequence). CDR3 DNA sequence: TGTGCCAGCAGTTTACGGGGTCCGTACACAGATACGCAGTATTTT. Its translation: CASSLRGPYTDTQYF.

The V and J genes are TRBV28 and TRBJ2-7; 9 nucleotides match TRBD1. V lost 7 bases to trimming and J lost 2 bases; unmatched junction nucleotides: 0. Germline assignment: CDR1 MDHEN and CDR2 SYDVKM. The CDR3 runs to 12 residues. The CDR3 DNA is TGTGCCAGCAACAGGGGGCCCTACGAGCAGTACTTC. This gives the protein CASNRGPYEQYF.

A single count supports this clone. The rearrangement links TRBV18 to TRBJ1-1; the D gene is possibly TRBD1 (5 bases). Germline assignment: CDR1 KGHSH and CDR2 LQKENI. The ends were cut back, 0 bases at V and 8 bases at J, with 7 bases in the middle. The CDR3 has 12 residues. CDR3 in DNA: TGTGCCAGCTCACCACCGAACAGGGAAGCTTTCTTT. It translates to CASSPPNREAFF. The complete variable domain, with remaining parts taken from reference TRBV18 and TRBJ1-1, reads NAGVMQNPRHLVRRRGQEARLRCSPMKGHSHVYWYRQLPEEGLKFMVYLQKENIIDESGMPKERFSAEFPKEGPSILRIQQVVRGDSAAYFCASSPPNREAFFGQGTRLTVV.

In DNA form, the CDR3 reads TGTGCCAGCAGCTTAGGGGCATTAGGGGGGGGTCAGCCCCAGCATTTT. This encodes CASSLGALGGGQPQHF. The chain has TRBV7-9 and TRBJ1-5, with a possible D match to TRBD1 (6 bases). The germline CDR1 and CDR2 sequences are SEHNR and FQNEAQ (reference sequence). The CDR3 is 16 residues long. V was cut by 1 base and J by 6 bases, with 16 bases left in between.